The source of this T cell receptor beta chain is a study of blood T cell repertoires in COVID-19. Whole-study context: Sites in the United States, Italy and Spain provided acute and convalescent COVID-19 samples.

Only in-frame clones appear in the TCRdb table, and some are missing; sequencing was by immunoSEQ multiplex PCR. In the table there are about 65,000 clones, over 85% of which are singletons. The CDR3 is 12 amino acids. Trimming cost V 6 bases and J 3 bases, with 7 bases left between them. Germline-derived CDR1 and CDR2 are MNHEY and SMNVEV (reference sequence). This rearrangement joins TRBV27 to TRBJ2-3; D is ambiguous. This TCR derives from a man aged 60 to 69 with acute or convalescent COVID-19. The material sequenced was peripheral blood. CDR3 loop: CASSTPTDTQYF. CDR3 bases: TGTGCCAGCAGCACTCCTACAGATACGCAGTATTTT.